Following are 29 T cell receptor beta chains from one sample sequenced in a study of T cells in Graves' hyperthyroidism and ophthalmopathy. Amplified regions were TCR beta CDR3 sequences from RNA transcripts. With the HTBI primer set, the TCR CDR3 went through a first round of RT-PCR. TCRdb reprocessed the multiplex PCR reads via MiXCR and lists one record per CDR3 protein. The sample records some 560,000 distinct CDR3 sequences, 12% to 15% being singletons. Sequenced input: blood. The receptors come from a woman in her 40s with Graves' hyperthyroidism.

The chain is built from TRBV27 and TRBJ2-1; TRBD2 might be the D (5 bases). This CDR3 spans 16 amino acids. V lost 0 bases to trimming and J lost 0 bases, with 9 bases between them. Per germline, CDR1 MNHEY and CDR2 SMNVEV (reference sequence). CDR3 residues: CASSLSGEGSYNEQFF. The CDR3 nucleotides read TGTGCCAGCAGTTTATCGGGAGAGGGCTCCTACAATGAGCAGTTCTTC.

This clonotype was detected only a few times. The chain couples TRBV9 to TRBJ2-3; TRBD1 agrees at 7 bases. V shed 4 bases, J shed 2 bases, and the junction held 4 bases outside the gene matches. CDR1 is SGDLS, CDR2 YYNGEE, per germline. The CDR3 extends over 14 amino acids. The CDR3 sequence is CASSRQGVTDTQYF. CDR3 DNA sequence: TGTGCCAGCAGCAGACAGGGAGTCACAGATACGCAGTATTTT. The full variable domain, in which reference TRBV9 and TRBJ2-3 provide the parts outside the CDR3, is DSGVTQTPKHLITATGQRVTLRCSPRSGDLSVYWYQQSLDQGLQFLIQYYNGEERAKGNILERFSAQQFPDLHSELNLSSLELGDSALYFCASSRQGVTDTQYFGPGTRLTVL.

This clonotype was recorded many times. The rearrangement joins TRBV12-3 or TRBV12-4 to TRBJ1-5, with D unclear. The CDR3 length is 14 residues. Trimming pared 3 bases from V and 3 bases from J, leaving 9 bases between. The CDR3 loop is CASSLSGFNQPQHF. Here the CDR3 DNA reads TGTGCCAGCAGTTTGAGCGGATTCAATCAGCCCCAGCATTTT.

The CDR3 region has the DNA TGTGCCAGCAGCTATACAGCTCTAGCGGGAGGGCCCTACAATGAGCAGTTCTTC. As protein: CASSYTALAGGPYNEQFF. The chain carries TRBV11-2 and TRBJ2-1, with 12 nucleotides matching TRBD2. After removal of 4 bases from V and 2 bases from J, the junction contained 9 bases not matched to a gene. This CDR3 comprises 18 residues. Germline V gene data show CDR1 as SGHAT and CDR2 as FQNNGV.

The sample holds many counts of this clonotype. The CDR3 DNA follows: TGTGCCAGCAGGGCCGGGACAGGGTTTCCTAGCGCGAACACCGGGGAGCTGTTTTTT. Translation: CASRAGTGFPSANTGELFF. The chain is built from TRBV12-3 or TRBV12-4 and TRBJ2-2; 9 bases are a match to TRBD1. The CDR3 contains 19 residues. The V gene end was trimmed by 6 bases and the J gene end by 0 bases; junction bases not matched to a gene: 14.

This clonotype was recorded many times. V and J are TRBV20-1 and TRBJ2-7; possibly TRBD1 or TRBD2 for D (5 bases each). The CDR3 contains 13 residues. Trimming cost V 1 base and J 5 bases, with 12 bases left between them. Per the germline V gene, CDR1 is DFQATT and CDR2 is SNEGSKA (reference sequence). The CDR3 DNA is TGCAGTGCTAGAGTGGGGGTTAGGAACGAGCAGTACTTC. Amino acid sequence: CSARVGVRNEQYF.

This clonotype turned up a few times. The rearrangement uses TRBV10-3 and TRBJ1-4; possible D gene TRBD1, 5 bases. This CDR3 comprises 14 residues. Per germline, CDR1 ENHRY and CDR2 SYGVKD. Trimming removed 5 bases at V and 8 bases at J, with 15 bases between. CDR3 DNA sequence: TGTGCCATCAGTTCGCAGGGTCACTCGGAAAAACTGTTTTTT. It translates to CAISSQGHSEKLFF.

This clonotype was recorded many times. This chain's CDR3 is CASRVQGAGNSPLHF. In DNA form, the CDR3 reads TGTGCCAGCAGGGTACAGGGGGCCGGCAATTCACCCCTCCACTTT. The rearrangement links TRBV28 to TRBJ1-6; 9 nucleotides align to TRBD1. The CDR3 extends over 15 amino acids. The germline gives CDR1 MDHEN, CDR2 SYDVKM. After removal of 6 bases from V and 7 bases from J, the junction contained 7 bases not matched to a gene.

This clonotype was seen repeatedly, ten times or more. This chain uses TRBV28 with TRBJ1-6; D gene unclear. The V end lost 2 bases, the J end lost 8 bases, and 4 bases lay between the germline ends. The CDR3 covers 12 residues. The germline gives CDR1 MDHEN, CDR2 SYDVKM. The CDR3 spells CASSLRYSPLHF. The CDR3, as DNA: TGTGCCAGCAGTTTACGTTATTCACCCCTCCACTTT.

This clonotype was seen repeatedly, ten times or more. V is TRBV20-1 and J is TRBJ2-5, with D perhaps matching TRBD2 (5 bases). Germline V gene data show CDR1 as DFQATT and CDR2 as SNEGSKA (reference sequence). This CDR3 contains 10 residues. The V end was cut by 7 bases, the J end by 5 bases, with 8 bases between. The CDR3 protein is CSGREETQYF. CDR3 nucleotide sequence: TGCAGTGGAAGGGAGGAGACCCAGTACTTC.

This chain uses TRBV6-2 or TRBV6-3 with TRBJ2-7; weak D call: TRBD1 (6 bases). Deletions cut 0 bases from V and 3 bases from J, with 18 bases between. The CDR3 consists of 17 residues. From germline, CDR1 is MNHEY and CDR2 SVGEGT. The CDR3 DNA sequence: TGTGCCAGCAGTTACTCGTCTCCGGAACAGGGTCTCTACGAGCAGTACTTC. It codes for CASSYSSPEQGLYEQYF.

This clonotype was detected ten times or more. The chain couples TRBV18 to TRBJ1-3; the D is unclear. CDR1 and CDR2 (germline): KGHSH, LQKENI. The ends were cut back, 4 bases at V and 2 bases at J, with 6 bases in the middle. The CDR3 is 13 amino acids. The CDR3 region is CASSLDPGNTIYF. The DNA for the CDR3 is TGTGCCAGCTCACTCGACCCTGGAAACACCATATATTTT.

J is TRBJ2-7 and V is TRBV28, with TRBD2 as a possible D gene (6 bases). CDR3 length equals 14 residues. In germline, CDR1 is MDHEN, CDR2 SYDVKM. V lost 4 bases, J lost 2 bases, and 12 bases lay in between. The CDR3 loop reads CASSYKRTTYEQYF. The CDR3 DNA sequence: TGTGCCAGCAGTTATAAGCGGACTACCTACGAGCAGTACTTC.

This clonotype appeared many times. V gene TRBV6-2 or TRBV6-3 combines with J gene TRBJ1-4; D might be TRBD1 (6 bases). V was clipped by 8 bases and J by 6 bases, with 13 bases between them. This CDR3 comprises 13 residues. Germline CDR1 MNHEY, CDR2 SVGEGT. The chain's CDR3 is CASGQLAYEKLFF. The CDR3 DNA reads TGTGCCAGCGGACAGTTGGCCTATGAAAAACTGTTTTTT.

This clonotype showed up many times. The CDR3 nucleotides are TGTGCCAGCAGTTTAGCTAGGGGTGCGAACACCGGGGAGCTGTTTTTT. It translates to CASSLARGANTGELFF. This chain uses TRBV28 with TRBJ2-2; tentative D call: TRBD1 (5 bases). The CDR3 consists of 16 residues. The V gene lost 2 bases and the J gene lost 0 bases, with 10 bases spanning the gap. Germline V lookup: CDR1 MDHEN, CDR2 SYDVKM.

Note on this clonotype: One base away lies a much larger clone, so this may be a sequencing read error. The V call is TRBV24-1, the J call TRBJ2-5; D is ambiguous. The CDR3 is made up of 12 amino acids. Trimming stripped 3 bases from V and 2 bases from J, with 3 bases between. Germline lookup yields CDR1 KGHDR and CDR2 SFDVKD. The CDR3 loop is CATSDPQETQYF. CDR3 in DNA: TGTGCCACCAGTGATCCACAAGAGACCCAGTACTTC.

This sequence joins TRBV13 and TRBJ1-5; the D is unclear. Trimming cost V 0 bases and J 8 bases, with 5 bases left between them. The CDR3 runs 12 residues. Germline V gene sequence: CDR1 PRHDT, CDR2 FYEKMQ (reference sequence). CDR3 sequence (DNA): TGTGCCAGCAGCTTAGGCCTGGAGCCCCAGCATTTT. It specifies CASSLGLEPQHF.

This clonotype was seen ten or more times. The chain combines TRBV19 with TRBJ1-1; TRBD1 aligns across 7 bases. The CDR3 has 15 amino acids. Germline CDR1 and CDR2: LNHDA and SQIVND (reference sequence). V shed 3 bases and J 3 bases; nucleotides not matched to a gene: 7. The CDR3 region is CASSIRGRLDTEAFF. DNA of the CDR3: TGTGCCAGTAGTATTAGGGGGCGCTTGGACACTGAAGCTTTCTTT.

This clonotype has ten or more counts. V usage is TRBV5-8 and J usage is TRBJ2-7, with 7 positions matching TRBD2. Looked up from germline, CDR1 is SGHTS and CDR2 is YDEGEE. This CDR3 comprises 16 residues. The V and J ends lost 0 bases and 4 bases, in that order; junction bases with no gene match: 10. The CDR3 DNA sequence: TGTGCCAGCAGCTTGGTTGGAGGCGGGAGTAGATACGAGCAGTACTTC. The encoded protein is CASSLVGGGSRYEQYF.

This clonotype appeared many times. The gene calls are TRBV20-1 and TRBJ2-3, with TRBD2 matching 8 bases. The CDR3 has 16 amino acids. The V gene end was trimmed by 0 bases and the J gene end by 2 bases; junction bases not matched to a gene: 7. The germline CDR1 and CDR2 sequences are DFQATT and SNEGSKA (reference sequence). The CDR3 is CSARDLSGRYTDTQYF. CDR3 coding DNA: TGCAGTGCTAGAGATCTCAGCGGGAGATACACAGATACGCAGTATTTT.

At least ten counts were recorded for this clonotype. The chain has TRBV28 and TRBJ2-4; D remains ambiguous. V gave up 2 bases and J gave up 7 bases, with 15 bases separating them. Germline-derived CDR1 and CDR2 are MDHEN and SYDVKM. The length of the CDR3 is 15 residues. The CDR3 loop is CASSLSGREENIQYF. The CDR3 DNA reads as TGTGCCAGCAGTTTAAGTGGGCGAGAGGAGAACATTCAGTACTTC.

This chain joins TRBV29-1 and TRBJ2-4; tentatively, D is TRBD1 (5 bases). CDR1 SQVTM and CDR2 ANQGSEA come from the germline V gene. CDR3 length: 13 residues. Trimming pared 4 bases from V and 1 base from J, leaving 8 bases between. The CDR3: CSVGAGAKNIQYF. The DNA of the CDR3 is TGCAGCGTTGGAGCAGGGGCCAAAAACATTCAGTACTTC.

This clonotype was counted at least ten times. V usage is TRBV30 and J usage is TRBJ1-1; no reliable D call. CDR3 length: 13 amino acids. V was shortened by 3 bases and J by 4 bases, with 12 bases between the two germline ends. CDR1 is GTSNPN, CDR2 SVGIG, per germline (reference sequence). Here the CDR3 reads CAWSRGIGTEAFF. In nucleotides, the CDR3 is TGTGCCTGGAGCCGTGGGATTGGCACTGAAGCTTTCTTT.

The chain joins TRBV7-8 to TRBJ1-2; no clear D. Germline CDR1 SGHVS, CDR2 FQNEAQ. The CDR3 is 17 amino acids. The ends were cut back, 7 bases at V and 0 bases at J, with 21 bases in the middle. The CDR3, as DNA: TGTGCCAGCACTCAAGGAGGCCTGTCTGCTCCTAACTATGGCTACACCTTC. Residues: CASTQGGLSAPNYGYTF.

The chain couples TRBV5-1 to TRBJ1-5; unclear D gene. Germline CDR1 and CDR2: SGHRS and YFSETQ. V was shortened by 0 bases and J by 3 bases, with 10 bases between the two germline ends. The CDR3 has 15 residues. CDR3 DNA sequence: TGCGCCAGCAGCTTGGACGGCCAGATCAATCAGCCCCAGCATTTT. It specifies CASSLDGQINQPQHF.

This clonotype was seen at least ten times. The rearrangement joins TRBV3-1 to TRBJ1-2; D is ambiguous. The V and J ends lost 2 bases and 2 bases respectively, with 12 bases between them. This CDR3 has 15 amino acids. Germline V CDR1 and CDR2: LGHDT, YNNKEL (reference sequence). DNA of the CDR3: TGTGCCAGCAGCCAACAGAGTCCAGCGAACTATGGCTACACCTTC. This gives the protein CASSQQSPANYGYTF.

V is TRBV7-8 and J is TRBJ1-1; tentative D call: TRBD1 (5 bases). The CDR3 extends over 18 amino acids. Germline V gives CDR1 SGHVS, CDR2 FQNEAQ. Trimming cost V 5 bases and J 4 bases, with 26 bases left between them. The CDR3 reads CASSPRQSLGYVFTEAFF. The CDR3 DNA sequence: TGTGCCAGCAGCCCCCGACAGAGTCTAGGCTACGTGTTCACTGAAGCTTTCTTT.

The table lists this clonotype with a few counts. V is TRBV20-1 and J is TRBJ2-1; 8 bases are shared with TRBD2. This CDR3 has 15 amino acids. V gave up 1 base and J gave up 4 bases; unmatched junction bases: 6. Looked up from germline, CDR1 is DFQATT and CDR2 is SNEGSKA (reference sequence). The CDR3 loop is CSARAPGGKYNEQFF. As DNA, the CDR3 is TGCAGTGCTAGAGCGCCGGGAGGGAAGTACAATGAGCAGTTCTTC.

This chain connects TRBV7-9 to TRBJ2-5; D is ambiguous. CDR3 length: 19 residues. The V end lost 2 bases, the J end lost 1 base, and 23 bases lay between the germline ends. Germline CDR1 and CDR2: SEHNR and FQNEAQ (reference sequence). CDR3 sequence (DNA): TGTGCCAGCAGCTTAAGAGGCAGTAAGTGGCAGTGGGGCCAAGAGACCCAGTACTTC. As protein: CASSLRGSKWQWGQETQYF. Looking up the rest from reference TRBV7-9 and TRBJ2-5 gives the full variable domain: DTGVSQNPRHKITKRGQNVTFRCDPISEHNRLYWYRQTLGQGPEFLTYFQNEAQLEKSRLLSDRFSAERPKGSFSTLEIQRTEQGDSAMYLCASSLRGSKWQWGQETQYFGPGTRLLVL.